This is a list of T cell receptor beta chains from one sample in a study of blood T cell repertoires in COVID-19. TCRdb's copy holds only in-frame clones and misses some; the assay was immunoSEQ multiplex PCR. The table lists around 250,000 clones, about 90% of them singletons. Sequenced sample: PBMCs or T cells enriched from blood (not recorded which). The receptors come from a man aged 50 or older who had been exposed to COVID-19. Each CDR3 is given with its conserved first and last residue. D genes are given only for firm matches. Not all rows give a size; the values are once, few, many and, for expanded clones, a class.

>TRBD1|TRBJ1-1|.|TRBV28|14
TGTGCCAGCAGTGCGGACAGGAGCTCGACTGAAGCTTTCTTT
CASSADRSSTEAFF
>.|TRBJ2-3|.|TRBV28|16
TGTGCCAGCAGTTCTCAAAGGGAGGAGGGTACAGATACGCAGTATTTT
CASSSQREEGTDTQYF
>.|TRBJ1-5|.|TRBV7-2|16
TGTGCCAGCAGCTTGGACAGCATATCAACCCGTTCGCCCCAGCATTTT
CASSLDSISTRSPQHF
>TRBD1|TRBJ1-2|.|TRBV11-2|16
TGTGCCAGCAGCCGGGGGAGGGACAGGGTTTCTCATGGCTACACCTTC
CASSRGRDRVSHGYTF
>.|TRBJ2-2|.|TRBV11-3|18
TGTGCCAGCAGCTTAGGCCCTTTGTTCAGCGGGCAAGCCGGGGAGCTGTTTTTT
CASSLGPLFSGQAGELFF
>TRBD1|TRBJ1-2|.|TRBV3-1/TRBV3-2|14
TGTGCCAGCAGCCAAGGCCAGGGGGGCTATGGCTACACCTTC
CASSQGQGGYGYTF
>TRBD1|TRBJ1-6|.|TRBV7-2|15
TGTGCCAGCAGCTTAGGGGACAGATATAATTCACCCCTCCACTTT
CASSLGDRYNSPLHF
>TRBD1|TRBJ1-5|.|TRBV28|15
TGTGCCAGCAGTTTATCGGACAGGACTTATCAGCCCCAGCATTTT
CASSLSDRTYQPQHF
>.|TRBJ1-3|once|TRBV12-3/TRBV12-4|13
TGTGCCAGCAGCCCTAGACAGCGAGGCACCATATATTTT
CASSPRQRGTIYF
>.|TRBJ1-1|.|TRBV7-9|15
TGTGCCAGCAGCTTATTGTACAGGAGGGACACTGAAGCTTTCTTT
CASSLLYRRDTEAFF
>.|TRBJ1-1|.|TRBV4-1|15
TGCGCCAGCAGCCAACCGACCACAGGGTACACTGAAGCTTTCTTT
CASSQPTTGYTEAFF
>.|TRBJ2-6|.|TRBV7-9|16
TGTGCCAGCAGCTTAGCGCGGGATTCTGGGGCCAACGTCCTGACTTTC
CASSLARDSGANVLTF
>.|TRBJ1-5|.|TRBV28|12
TGTGCCAGCAGTTTATTAGAACAGCCCCAGCATTTT
CASSLLEQPQHF
>TRBD1|TRBJ2-7|once|TRBV7-7|15
TGTGCTAGCAGCTTTGGGACAGGGAGGCTTAACGAGCAGTACTTC
CASSFGTGRLNEQYF
>.|TRBJ1-2|.|TRBV28|15
TGTGCCAGCAGTCTACAAACCGACAGTCACTATGGCTACACCTTC
CASSLQTDSHYGYTF
>.|TRBJ2-5|.|TRBV9|14
TGTGCCAGCAGCCCTGAGGGAGGCTTAGAGACCCAGTACTTC
CASSPEGGLETQYF
>.|TRBJ1-3|once|TRBV30|12
TGTGCCTGGACAGGGACTGGAAACACCATATATTTT
CAWTGTGNTIYF
>.|TRBJ2-7|.|TRBV5-1|14
TGCGCCAGCAGCTTGGCCTTCGGCGGCTACGAGCAGTACTTC
CASSLAFGGYEQYF
>.|TRBJ1-1|.|TRBV2|17
TGTGCCAGCAGTGAAGCGCGGGGGGGATCTATGAACACTGAAGCTTTCTTT
CASSEARGGSMNTEAFF
>TRBD1|TRBJ1-1|.|TRBV6-5|14
TGTGCCAGTAATCGGGACAGGGATGGCACTGAAGCTTTCTTT
CASNRDRDGTEAFF
>.|TRBJ1-2|once|TRBV12-3/TRBV12-4|12
TGTGCCAGCAGGTGGGGGCCGTATGGCTACACCTTC
CASRWGPYGYTF
>TRBD1|TRBJ2-7|.|TRBV5-1|14
TGCGCCAGCAGCTCGGGACAGGGTCCCTACGAGCAGTACTTC
CASSSGQGPYEQYF
>TRBD2|TRBJ2-1|.|TRBV5-6|18
TGTGCCAGCAGACGGAGAACTAGCGGGAGAAATTCTTTCCTTGAGCAGTTCTTC
CASRRRTSGRNSFLEQFF
>TRBD1|TRBJ1-1|.|TRBV18|18
TGTGCCAGCTCACCACCGAGGGGACAGAGCTCAATGAACACTGAAGCTTTCTTT
CASSPPRGQSSMNTEAFF
>.|TRBJ2-1|.|TRBV28|17
TGTGCCTCCACTCCCCTCGACAGGGGTCGAGGGGGGGATGAGCAGTTCTTC
CASTPLDRGRGGDEQFF
>.|TRBJ1-1|.|TRBV14|14
TGTGCCAGCAGCCGGTGGGGAGGGGAAACTGAAGCTTTCTTT
CASSRWGGETEAFF
>.|TRBJ1-4|.|TRBV5-4|15
TGTGCCAGCAGCTTGCCGGGACGGGAGAATGAAAAACTGTTTTTT
CASSLPGRENEKLFF
>TRBD1|TRBJ1-6|.|TRBV5-4|15
TGTGCCAGCAGCCCTATCGGGACAGGGGGATCTCCCCTCCACTTT
CASSPIGTGGSPLHF
>.|TRBJ1-5|.|TRBV6-5|13
TGTGCCAGCAGTTACAGTCGGTTTCAGCCCCAGCATTTT
CASSYSRFQPQHF
>.|TRBJ1-2|.|TRBV5-4|14
TGTGCCAGCAGCTCGCGGACTGCTATCTATGGCTACACCTTC
CASSSRTAIYGYTF
>TRBD1|TRBJ1-1|.|TRBV18|14
TGTGCCAGCTCACAAGGACAGGGAGGCACTGAAGCTTTCTTT
CASSQGQGGTEAFF
>.|TRBJ1-2|few|TRBV2|13
TGTGCCAGCAGTGAAACAGAAAATTATGGCTACACCTTC
CASSETENYGYTF
>.|TRBJ1-1|.|TRBV7-9|13
TGTGCCAGCCCGGGGGGTGGGGACACTGAAGCTTTCTTT
CASPGGGDTEAFF
>.|TRBJ1-4|.|TRBV27|14
TGTGCCAGCAGTTTTAGGGGTGGTAATGAAAAACTGTTTTTT
CASSFRGGNEKLFF
>.|TRBJ1-2|.|TRBV5-1|15
TGCGCCAGCAGCCCCTCGACAGCCCTTACCTATGGCTACACCTTC
CASSPSTALTYGYTF
>.|TRBJ2-7|.|TRBV28|15
TGTGCCAGCAGTTCACCCGGCGGGGATACCTACGAGCAGTACTTC
CASSSPGGDTYEQYF
>.|TRBJ1-1|.|TRBV28|14
TGTGCCAGCAGTCAAATGGGGGCAAACACTGAAGCTTTCTTT
CASSQMGANTEAFF
>.|TRBJ2-7|.|TRBV18|13
TGTGCCAGCTCACCATACGGGTTTGACGAGCAGTACTTC
CASSPYGFDEQYF
>.|TRBJ1-5|.|TRBV4-1|18
TGCGCCAGCAGCCAGAGTGGCCGCGGGGGTTCGGGCAATCAGCCCCAGCATTTT
CASSQSGRGGSGNQPQHF
>TRBD1|TRBJ1-1|.|TRBV19|13
TGTGCCAGTAGTGGGGGACAGGCCTGGGCTGCTTTCTTT
CASSGGQAWAAFF
>TRBD1|TRBJ1-2|.|TRBV5-1|14
TGCGCCAGCAGCGAGGACAGGCTCAACTATGGCTACACCTTC
CASSEDRLNYGYTF
>TRBD1|TRBJ2-5|.|TRBV5-1|15
TGCGCCAGCAGCCCGACGGGGACAGGGGAAGAGACCCAGTACTTC
CASSPTGTGEETQYF
>.|TRBJ1-2|.|TRBV2|13
TGTGCCAGCGTGGCAGGCCTCATCTATGGCTACACCTTC
CASVAGLIYGYTF
>.|TRBJ2-7|.|TRBV7-9|17
TGTGCCAGCAGCTCCCCCAGGGGAAGAGGATCTGTGTACGAGCAGTACTTC
CASSSPRGRGSVYEQYF
>.|TRBJ1-3|.|TRBV7-2|14
TGTGCCAGCAGCTTACAGAACTCTGGAAACACCATATATTTT
CASSLQNSGNTIYF
>TRBD2|TRBJ2-3|.|TRBV27|14
TGTGCCAGCAGTCATCGGGGGGGCACAGATACGCAGTATTTT
CASSHRGGTDTQYF
>.|TRBJ2-3|.|TRBV7-9|12
TGTGCCAGCAGTTTCAGTACAGATACGCAGTATTTT
CASSFSTDTQYF
>TRBD1|TRBJ1-5|.|TRBV29-1|14
TGCAGCGTTCAGGACAGGGGGTCCGGTCAGCCCCAGCATTTT
CSVQDRGSGQPQHF
>TRBD1|TRBJ2-1|.|TRBV28|15
TGTGCCAGCAGCCGGGGACAGAGCTCCTACAATGAGCAGTTCTTC
CASSRGQSSYNEQFF
>TRBD2|TRBJ2-1|.|TRBV27|16
TGTGCCAGCAGTTCATTCACTAGCGGGAGGGCCAGTGAGCAGTTCTTC
CASSSFTSGRASEQFF
>.|TRBJ1-1|.|TRBV5-1|14
TGCGCCAGCAGCTTGGTTACGGGGAACACTGAAGCTTTCTTT
CASSLVTGNTEAFF
>.|TRBJ1-5|.|TRBV16|13
TGTGCCAGCGGAGTTATGAGCAATCAGCCCCAGCATTTT
CASGVMSNQPQHF
>.|TRBJ1-2|.|TRBV30|13
TGTGCCTGGACCCACCCACAGCCCCGGGGCTACACCTTC
CAWTHPQPRGYTF
>TRBD1|TRBJ1-2|.|TRBV7-9|16
TGTGCCAGCAGCTCAGAGCGTGGGACAGTGAAATATGGCTACACCTTC
CASSSERGTVKYGYTF
>.|TRBJ1-2|.|TRBV6-5|16
TGTGCCAGCAGTTACTCGTTGGATTTTACTAAAGGAGGCTACACCTTC
CASSYSLDFTKGGYTF
>.|TRBJ1-1|.|TRBV6-5|16
TGTGCCAGCAGTTACTCTAGCAGCAGGGCGAACACTGAAGCTTTCTTT
CASSYSSSRANTEAFF
>.|TRBJ1-1|.|TRBV10-2|13
TGCGCCAGCCAATACACCTCGAACACTGAAGCTTTCTTT
CASQYTSNTEAFF